The rows below give T cell receptor beta chains drawn from one sample of a study of T cell repertoires in breast cancer. MiXCR, applied by TCRdb to the emulsion pairing reads, yields one record per CDR3 protein. The table records approximately 37,000 distinct CDR3 sequences, around 45% of them present only once. Sequencing input: CD8+ T cells. These receptors all come from a pool of human donors with breast cancer or a healthy control (not recorded which). Both conserved end residues are part of each CDR3. The D gene is left open where the match is weak. Clone size appears in some rows only: once, few, many, or a class for an expanded clone.

j_call d_call clone_size v_call cdr3_aa cdr3_nt
TRBJ2-3 NA few TRBV2 CASFGTPSLSTDTQYF TGTGCCAGCTTCGGAACTCCTAGCCTTAGCACAGATACGCAGTATTTT
TRBJ1-1 NA many TRBV27 CASSIGGGLNTEAFF TGTGCCAGCAGTATAGGGGGGGGGTTGAACACTGAAGCTTTCTTT
TRBJ1-3 TRBD1 NA TRBV19 CASTRDRADTIYF TGTGCCAGTACCCGGGACAGGGCGGACACCATATATTTT
TRBJ1-3 NA NA TRBV19 CASSIAPQGPGNTIYF TGTGCCAGTAGTATAGCTCCACAGGGACCTGGAAACACCATATATTTT
TRBJ2-7 NA NA TRBV6-5 CASSYSGQPYERYF TGTGCCAGCAGTTACTCTGGACAGCCCTACGAGCGGTACTTC
TRBJ2-7 NA many TRBV20-1 CSASPPTYEQYF TGCAGTGCTAGCCCGCCGACCTACGAGCAGTACTTC
TRBJ2-5 NA few TRBV3-1 CASSQRETQYF TGTGCCAGCAGCCAAAGGGAGACCCAGTACTTC
TRBJ2-7 TRBD1 few TRBV5-6 CASSLTGQGNEQYF TGTGCCAGCAGCTTGACGGGACAGGGCAACGAGCAGTACTTC
TRBJ2-1 TRBD2 NA TRBV10-2 CASRTSGGNNEQFF TGCGCCAGCCGGACTAGCGGGGGGAACAATGAGCAGTTCTTC
TRBJ1-2 NA NA TRBV27 CASSLNEGYGYTF TGTGCCAGCAGTTTAAACGAGGGCTATGGCTACACCTTC
TRBJ2-1 NA NA TRBV7-9 CASPPSSSYNEQFF TGTGCCAGCCCCCCTTCGAGCTCCTACAATGAGCAGTTCTTT
TRBJ1-4 NA NA TRBV20-1 CSARDGANEKLFF TGCAGTGCTAGGGACGGAGCGAATGAAAAACTGTTTTTT
TRBJ1-1 NA NA TRBV7-2 CASSAGEDTEAFF TGTGCCAGCAGCGCCGGGGAGGACACTGAAGCTTTCTTT
TRBJ2-3 TRBD2 NA TRBV2 CASRREGSTDTQYF TGTGCCAGCAGAAGGGAGGGGAGCACAGATACGCAGTATTTT
TRBJ2-1 TRBD2 NA TRBV7-3 CASSKSTSGAHNEQFF TGTGCCAGCAGCAAGTCGACTAGCGGGGCTCACAATGAGCAGTTCTTC
TRBJ2-7 NA NA TRBV4-1 CASAPSINSYEQYF TGCGCCAGCGCTCCCAGCATTAATTCCTACGAGCAGTACTTC
TRBJ2-7 TRBD1 many TRBV27 CASSLNQGAYEQYF TGTGCCAGCAGTCTCAATCAGGGGGCCTACGAGCAGTACTTC
TRBJ2-7 TRBD2 NA TRBV7-2 CASSLTAGEVCEQYF TGTGCCAGCAGCTTAACCGCGGGAGAGGTATGCGAGCAGTACTTC
TRBJ1-2 NA NA TRBV2 CASGPTRTYGYTF TGTGCCAGCGGCCCTACCAGGACTTATGGCTACACCTTC
TRBJ1-1 NA NA TRBV5-8 CASSLGGAEGTEAFF TGTGCCAGCAGCTTAGGGGGGGCGGAGGGCACTGAAGCTTTCTTT
TRBJ1-1 TRBD1 NA TRBV3-1 CASSQDRDSRYTEAFF TGTGCCAGCAGCCAAGATAGGGACAGTCGGTACACTGAAGCTTTCTTT
TRBJ1-6 TRBD1 NA TRBV20-1 CSASATGSSYNSPLHF TGCAGTGCTAGCGCGACAGGGAGCTCCTATAATTCACCCCTCCACTTT
TRBJ2-3 NA NA TRBV12-3/TRBV12-4 CASSAFTDTQYF TGTGCCAGCTCTGCCTTCACAGATACGCAGTATTTT
TRBJ1-5 NA NA TRBV20-1 CSASQDSGAYSNQPQHF TGCAGTGCTAGCCAGGACAGCGGAGCCTATAGCAATCAGCCCCAGCATTTT
TRBJ1-5 TRBD1 NA TRBV19 CASSIQVGTEQLNQPQHF TGTGCCAGTAGTATTCAGGTGGGGACAGAACAACTCAATCAGCCCCAGCATTTT
TRBJ2-1 NA few TRBV6-6 CASSYSDVREQFF TGTGCCAGCAGTTACTCGGATGTTAGAGAGCAGTTCTTC
TRBJ2-7 NA NA TRBV10-3 CAITRGRDYSEQYF TGTGCCATTACCCGGGGAAGGGATTACTCCGAGCAGTACTTC
TRBJ1-2 NA NA TRBV18 CASSPGKTYGYTF TGTGCCAGCTCACCCGGGAAAACCTATGGCTACACCTTC
TRBJ1-5 NA many TRBV20-1 CSVQNSNQPQHF TGCAGTGTACAGAATAGCAATCAGCCCCAGCATTTT
TRBJ1-6 NA NA TRBV20-1 CSASGTGNSPLHF TGCAGTGCTAGTGGGACGGGAAATTCACCCCTCCACTTT
TRBJ2-2 NA NA TRBV3-1 CASGPIDSLDTGELFF TGTGCCAGCGGTCCGATCGACTCTCTCGACACCGGGGAGCTGTTTTTT
TRBJ2-4 TRBD1 many TRBV15 CATSTGGNIQYF TGTGCCACCAGCACAGGGGGAAACATTCAGTACTTC
TRBJ1-6 NA NA TRBV7-9 CASSLHSSYNSPLHF TGTGCCAGCAGCTTACACAGCTCCTATAATTCACCCCTCCACTTT
TRBJ2-5 TRBD2 NA TRBV7-2 CASSSGLAGGYSETQYF TGTGCCAGCAGCTCCGGACTAGCGGGGGGGTACAGCGAGACCCAGTACTTC
TRBJ2-5 TRBD1 NA TRBV20-1 CSAHQYRDSIQETQYF TGCAGTGCCCACCAATACCGGGACAGCATCCAAGAGACCCAGTACTTC
TRBJ2-4 NA NA TRBV12-3/TRBV12-4 CASSQRHSKNIQYF TGTGCCAGCAGTCAAAGACACTCCAAAAACATTCAGTACTTC